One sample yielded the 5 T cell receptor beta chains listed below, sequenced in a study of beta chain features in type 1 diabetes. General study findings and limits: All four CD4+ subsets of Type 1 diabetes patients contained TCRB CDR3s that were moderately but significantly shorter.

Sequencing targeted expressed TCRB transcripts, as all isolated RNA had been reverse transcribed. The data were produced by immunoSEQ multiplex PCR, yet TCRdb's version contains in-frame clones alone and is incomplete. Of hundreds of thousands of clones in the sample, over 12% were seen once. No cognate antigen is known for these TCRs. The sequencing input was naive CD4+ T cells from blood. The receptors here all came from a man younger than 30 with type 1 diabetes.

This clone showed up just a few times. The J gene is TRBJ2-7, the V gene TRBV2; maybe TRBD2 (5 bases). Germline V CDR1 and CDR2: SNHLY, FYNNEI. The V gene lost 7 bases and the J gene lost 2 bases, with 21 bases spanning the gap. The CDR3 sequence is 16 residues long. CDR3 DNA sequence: TGTGCCAGCACCAACAGTAGGACGGGAAGCACCTACGAGCAGTACTTC. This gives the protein CASTNSRTGSTYEQYF.

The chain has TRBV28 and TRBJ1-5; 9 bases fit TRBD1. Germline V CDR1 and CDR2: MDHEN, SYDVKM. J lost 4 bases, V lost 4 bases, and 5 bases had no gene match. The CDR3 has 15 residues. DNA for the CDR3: TGTGCCAGCAGTTCCGGGGACAGGGCTAATCAGCCCCAGCATTTT. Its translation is CASSSGDRANQPQHF.

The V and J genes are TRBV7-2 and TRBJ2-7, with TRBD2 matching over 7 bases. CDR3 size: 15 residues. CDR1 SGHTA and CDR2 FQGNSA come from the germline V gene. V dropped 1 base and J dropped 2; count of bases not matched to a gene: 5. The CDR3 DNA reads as TGTGCCAGCAGCTTAGAGCCCGGGACTACCTACGAGCAGTACTTC. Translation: CASSLEPGTTYEQYF.

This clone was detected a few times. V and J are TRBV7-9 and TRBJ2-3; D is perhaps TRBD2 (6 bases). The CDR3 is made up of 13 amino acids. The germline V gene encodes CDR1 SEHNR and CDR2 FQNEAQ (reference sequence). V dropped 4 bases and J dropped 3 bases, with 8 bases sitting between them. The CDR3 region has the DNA TGTGCCAGCAGCTACCGGGGGACAGATACGCAGTATTTT. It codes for CASSYRGTDTQYF. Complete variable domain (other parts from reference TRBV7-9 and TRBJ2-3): DTGVSQNPRHKITKRGQNVTFRCDPISEHNRLYWYRQTLGQGPEFLTYFQNEAQLEKSRLLSDRFSAERPKGSFSTLEIQRTEQGDSAMYLCASSYRGTDTQYFGPGTRLTVL.

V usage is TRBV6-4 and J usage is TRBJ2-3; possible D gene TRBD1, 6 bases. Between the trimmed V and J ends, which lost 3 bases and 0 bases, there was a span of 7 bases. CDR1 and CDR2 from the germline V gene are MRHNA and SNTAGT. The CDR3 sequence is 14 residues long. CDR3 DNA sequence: TGTGCCAGCAGTGAGACAGGAAGCACAGATACGCAGTATTTT. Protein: CASSETGSTDTQYF.